This T cell receptor beta chain was sequenced during a study of blood T cell repertoires in COVID-19. As for the study in general: Donors in the United States, Italy and Spain gave samples during acute or convalescent COVID-19. Sources were T cells, B-cell-depleted T cells, or PBMCs; the material itself was cDNA or gDNA.

Per the original methods: Nucleated cell number was recorded as an estimate derived from reference gene primer amplification. The assay was immunoSEQ multiplex PCR, and TCRdb's table has in-frame clones only and misses some. V, J and clone size are those of that table, while D and trimming were read from the DNA. The sample shows 150,000 to 200,000 clones, approximately 87% of them seen only once. Material for sequencing was peripheral blood. The clonotype was recovered from a man between 65 and 85 years old with active or convalescent COVID-19.

The CDR3 is CSASWRGSNQPQHF. The DNA for the CDR3 is TGCAGTGCTAGTTGGAGGGGTAGCAATCAGCCCCAGCATTTT. The chain employs TRBV20-1 and TRBJ1-5; a possible D gene is TRBD1 (5 bases). From germline, CDR1 is DFQATT and CDR2 SNEGSKA (reference sequence). Trimming took off 3 bases at V and 0 bases at J, with 9 bases between the two ends. The CDR3 covers 14 residues.